The 3 T cell receptor beta chains presented below share a single source sample, sequenced in a study of PD-L1 blockade in urothelial cancer. Time point reported: pretreatment peripheral blood. Repertoires were generated with immunoSEQ multiplex PCR, while TCRdb's copy carries only in-frame clones and drops some. The sample holds tens of thousands of clones, around 86% seen once. The sequenced sample was PBMCs, obtained around atezolizumab (anti-PD-L1) treatment. The receptors stem from a man aged 55-75 years with urothelial cancer.

V usage is TRBV7-2 and J usage is TRBJ2-1; a weak D match, TRBD2 (6 bases). The CDR3 length is 16 residues. CDR1 is SGHTA, CDR2 FQGNSA, per germline. The V end lost 0 bases, the J end lost 3 bases, and 12 bases lay between the germline ends. This chain's CDR3 is CASSLAGGTRYNEQFF. CDR3 nucleotides: TGTGCCAGCAGCTTAGCTGGGGGGACGCGCTACAATGAGCAGTTCTTC. The complete variable domain, with remaining parts taken from reference TRBV7-2 and TRBJ2-1, reads GAGVSQSPSNKVTEKGKDVELRCDPISGHTALYWYRQSLGQGLEFLIYFQGNSAPDKSGLPSDRFSAERTGGSVSTLTIQRTQQEDSAVYLCASSLAGGTRYNEQFFGPGTRLTVL.

The chain combines TRBV27 with TRBJ1-2; D unclear. Germline V lookup: CDR1 MNHEY, CDR2 SMNVEV (reference sequence). The CDR3 contains 14 residues. V dropped 6 bases and J dropped 2 bases, with 13 bases sitting between them. CDR3 nucleotide sequence: TGTGCCAGCAGCCTCCGGGAAGGGAACTATGGCTACACCTTC. It specifies CASSLREGNYGYTF.

The V call is TRBV9, the J call TRBJ1-1; D might be TRBD1 (6 bases). Trimming left V 0 bases short and J 6 bases short, with 12 bases between. Germline-derived CDR1 and CDR2 are SGDLS and YYNGEE. The CDR3 has 14 residues. CDR3 amino acids: CASSVGQVLAEAFF. Here the CDR3 DNA reads TGTGCCAGCAGCGTAGGACAGGTCCTGGCTGAAGCTTTCTTT.